The 3 T cell receptor beta chains reported below all come from one sample, sequenced in a study of blood T cell repertoires in COVID-19. This table comes from immunoSEQ multiplex PCR, and its TCRdb copy is limited to in-frame clones, with some not included. Among some 240,000 clones, about 90% were seen once, and the ten largest hold about 9.4%. Specimen: peripheral blood. The receptors were gathered from a woman in her sixties or seventies with COVID-19, enrolled during active disease.

The chain recombines TRBV30 with TRBJ2-7; D uncertain. Per germline, CDR1 GTSNPN and CDR2 SVGIG (reference sequence). There are 12 residues in the CDR3. Deletions cut 5 bases from V and 7 bases from J, with 15 bases between. The CDR3 reads CAWGPRSEEQYF. CDR3 sequence (DNA): TGTGCCTGGGGACCTAGATCCGAGGAGCAGTACTTC.

The chain employs TRBV19 and TRBJ2-1, with 11 bases aligning to TRBD2. V was clipped by 6 bases and J by 2 bases; unmatched bases: 3. From germline, CDR1 is LNHDA and CDR2 SQIVND (reference sequence). CDR3 length equals 15 residues. For the CDR3, the DNA is TGTGCCAGTAGGCCACTAGCGGGAGCCTACAATGAGCAGTTCTTC. Amino acids: CASRPLAGAYNEQFF.

To note about this clone: One end of the junction fails to match germline, which may point to a read error. V gene TRBV6-5 combines with J gene TRBJ1-5; tentatively, D is TRBD1 (5 bases). Germline assignment: CDR1 MNHEY and CDR2 SVGAGI. The CDR3 covers 15 residues. The CDR3 spells CASSDSQGPNQPQHF. The CDR3 nucleotides read TGTGCCAGCAGTGACTCCCAGGGTCCAAATCAGCCCCAGCATTTT.